The 18 T cell receptor beta chains below all came from one sample that was sequenced in a study of shared clonotypes between healthy human individuals. The repertoire was sequenced with immunoSEQ multiplex PCR; TCRdb's copy has only in-frame clones and lacks some. Of around 980,000 clones in the sample, approximately 80% were seen once. Material for sequencing was memory CD4+ T cells from PBMCs. This sample's subset: CD45RA-negative fraction. These receptors were taken from a man aged 18-30 years in good health. Some clones in this sample may be carry-over from other donors' samples.

The chain carries TRBV5-4 and TRBJ2-5, with 8 bases that match TRBD2. V shed 4 bases, J shed 5 bases, and the junction held 10 bases outside the gene matches. The germline V gene has CDR1 SGHNT and CDR2 YYREEE (reference sequence). CDR3 length: 15 residues. The CDR3 DNA sequence: TGTGCCAGCAGCACACCAAGCGGGAGCACGGAGACCCAGTACTTC. Amino acids: CASSTPSGSTETQYF.

The chain couples TRBV2 to TRBJ1-1; 7 positions agree with TRBD1. The CDR3 is 13 amino acids. J gave up 10 bases and V 7 bases, and 12 bases lay outside the gene matches. The germline gives CDR1 SNHLY, CDR2 FYNNEI. This chain's CDR3 is CASTGQWVPGAFF. Written as DNA, the CDR3 is TGTGCCAGCACGGGACAGTGGGTCCCTGGAGCTTTCTTT.

The V gene is TRBV27, the J gene TRBJ1-5, with D possibly being TRBD1 (6 bases). The CDR3 covers 16 residues. Germline V gene sequence: CDR1 MNHEY, CDR2 SMNVEV (reference sequence). Deletions cut 4 bases from V and 1 base from J, with 14 bases between. The CDR3: CASSSSGALSNQPQHF. CDR3 nucleotides: TGTGCCAGCAGTTCCTCAGGGGCCCTCAGCAATCAGCCCCAGCATTTT.

A note on this clone: The same CDR3 also results from other DNA sequences found in this sample. The chain combines TRBV2 with TRBJ1-2; 7 nucleotides align to TRBD1. The germline V gene encodes CDR1 SNHLY and CDR2 FYNNEI. The J segment lost 2 bases and the V segment lost 6 bases, leaving 0 bases of the junction unmatched. The CDR3 loop spans 12 amino acids. The CDR3 region is CASRDRNYGYTF. CDR3 coding DNA: TGTGCCAGCAGGGACAGGAACTATGGCTACACCTTC.

With respect to this clone: This sample includes further DNA sequences coding for the same CDR3. V usage is TRBV30 and J usage is TRBJ1-5; unclear D gene. CDR3 size: 14 residues. CDR1 and CDR2 (germline): GTSNPN, SVGIG (reference sequence). Trimming cost V 0 bases and J 0 bases, with 6 bases left between them. Written as DNA, the CDR3 is TGTGCCTGGAGTGTTGGTTATAGCAATCAGCCCCAGCATTTT. It is translated as CAWSVGYSNQPQHF. Supplemented by reference TRBV30 and TRBJ1-5, the full variable domain reads SQTIHQWPATLVQPVGSPLSLECTVEGTSNPNLYWYRQAAGRGLQLLFYSVGIGQISSEVPQNLSASRPQDRQFILSSKKLLLSDSGFYLCAWSVGYSNQPQHFGDGTRLSIL.

The chain has TRBV2 and TRBJ2-5; D perhaps matches TRBD2 (6 bases). The CDR3 is 13 amino acids. Trimming stripped 4 bases from V and 4 bases from J, with 10 bases between. In germline, CDR1 is SNHLY, CDR2 FYNNEI. CDR3 DNA: TGTGCCAGCAGTGGGGTGGAGGGAGAGACCCAGTACTTC. Its protein is CASSGVEGETQYF. Based on the CDR3 plus reference TRBV2 and TRBJ2-5, the full variable domain is EPEVTQTPSHQVTQMGQEVILRCVPISNHLYFYWYRQILGQKVEFLVSFYNNEISEKSEIFDDQFSVERPDGSNFTLKIRSTKLEDSAMYFCASSGVEGETQYFGPGTRLLVL.

This chain joins TRBV10-3 and TRBJ1-2; unclear D gene. The V and J ends lost 2 bases and 3 bases respectively, with 4 bases between them. The CDR3 is 12 residues long. Per germline, CDR1 ENHRY and CDR2 SYGVKD. In nucleotides, the CDR3 is TGTGCCATCAGTGAGCTGGACTATGGCTACACCTTC. It encodes CAISELDYGYTF.

V gene TRBV25-1 combines with J gene TRBJ2-3, with unresolved D. CDR3 length: 11 amino acids. Trimming stripped 6 bases from V and 8 bases from J, with 9 bases between. In germline, CDR1 is MGHDK, CDR2 SYGVNS. CDR3 amino acids: CASRIASTQYF. For the CDR3, the DNA is TGTGCCAGCAGGATAGCATCTACGCAGTATTTT. Full variable domain (missing parts from reference TRBV25-1 and TRBJ2-3): EADIYQTPRYLVIGTGKKITLECSQTMGHDKMYWYQQDPGMELHLIHYSYGVNSTEKGDLSSESTVSRIRTEHFPLTLESARPSHTSQYLCASRIASTQYFGPGTRLTVL.

The genes are TRBV6-1 and TRBJ2-3; a possible D gene is TRBD2 (5 bases). Germline V gives CDR1 MNHNS, CDR2 SASEGT. V lost 8 bases and J 1 base, leaving 7 bases between the germline ends. The CDR3 totals 12 residues. The CDR3 region has the DNA TGTGCCAGCGGGAGTGGCACAGATACGCAGTATTTT. Translation gives CASGSGTDTQYF.

This chain links TRBV29-1 with TRBJ1-2; no clear D gene. CDR1 and CDR2 from the germline V gene are SQVTM and ANQGSEA. Between the trimmed V and J ends, which lost 7 bases and 13 bases, there was a span of 10 bases. The length of the CDR3 is 8 residues. The CDR3 DNA is TGCAGCGCCGGAGAGGGCACCTTC. Amino acid sequence: CSAGEGTF.

The rearrangement links TRBV30 to TRBJ1-5, with TRBD1 matching 11 bases. Germline loops: CDR1 GTSNPN, CDR2 SVGIG (reference sequence). V lost 3 bases, J lost 4 bases, and 5 bases stayed unmatched. The CDR3 has 15 residues. Here the CDR3 reads CAWRSGTGGNQPQHF. The CDR3 DNA sequence: TGTGCCTGGAGATCCGGGACAGGGGGAAATCAGCCCCAGCATTTT.

About this clone itself: The sample contains more than one DNA sequence encoding this CDR3. The chain joins TRBV7-2 to TRBJ1-1; perhaps TRBD1 as D (5 bases). Germline V gene sequence: CDR1 SGHTA, CDR2 FQGNSA. This CDR3 spans 14 amino acids. The V end lost 4 bases, the J end lost 1 base, and 10 bases lay between the germline ends. The CDR3 region has the DNA TGTGCCAGCAGCTCCCTCGGGGGGAACACTGAAGCTTTCTTT. Protein: CASSSLGGNTEAFF.

V usage is TRBV6-4 and J usage is TRBJ2-6; D is perhaps TRBD1 or TRBD2 (5 bases each). The V end lost 4 bases, the J end lost 2 bases, and 9 bases lay between the germline ends. The CDR3 contains 15 residues. The germline V gene encodes CDR1 MRHNA and CDR2 SNTAGT. The CDR3 here is CASSVEGTGANVLTF. The CDR3 nucleotides are TGTGCCAGCAGTGTAGAGGGGACTGGGGCCAACGTCCTGACTTTC.

The chain is built from TRBV2 and TRBJ2-2; 9 bases align to TRBD2. Germline V gene lookup returns CDR1 SNHLY and CDR2 FYNNEI. Trimming took 4 bases from V and 3 from J; bases not matched to a gene: 9. CDR3 length equals 17 residues. DNA of the CDR3: TGTGCCAGCAGTGCTGTAGCGGGAGCTTTAGACACCGGGGAGCTGTTTTTT. Translation gives CASSAVAGALDTGELFF.

The chain has TRBV29-1 and TRBJ2-5; 7 nucleotides agree with TRBD1. V was pared by 7 bases and J by 2 bases, with 10 bases of the junction left unmatched. Germline V gene data show CDR1 as SQVTM and CDR2 as ANQGSEA. The CDR3 extends over 14 amino acids. Here the CDR3 DNA reads TGCAGCGCCCAGGGGGATATGAATCAAGAGACCCAGTACTTC. Its translation: CSAQGDMNQETQYF.

The rearrangement joins TRBV30 to TRBJ1-4, with D possibly being TRBD1 (5 bases). Germline CDR1 GTSNPN, CDR2 SVGIG (reference sequence). The CDR3 totals 15 residues. V was clipped by 3 bases and J by 4 bases, with 15 bases between them. CDR3 sequence (DNA): TGTGCCTGGAGCGAAGGGACGGGCTATAATGAAAAACTGTTTTTT. Amino acid sequence: CAWSEGTGYNEKLFF.

The gene calls are TRBV23-1 and TRBJ1-5; D may be TRBD1 (6 bases). TRBV23-1 is given ORF status, its function remaining uncertain. V dropped 6 bases and J dropped 0 bases, with 24 bases sitting between them. CDR3 length equals 19 residues. The CDR3 region has the DNA TGCGCCAGCAGCAATACAACAGGGATCCGGGGGCATAGCAATCAGCCCCAGCATTTT. Its protein product is CASSNTTGIRGHSNQPQHF.

CDR3 sequence reads: CASSPDGGRGTGELFF. The CDR3 nucleotides read TGCGCCAGCAGCCCTGATGGGGGGCGCGGCACCGGGGAGCTGTTTTTT. The V and J genes are TRBV5-1 and TRBJ2-2; D possibly uses TRBD1 or TRBD2 (6 bases each). Germline V gene lookup returns CDR1 SGHRS and CDR2 YFSETQ. V lost 4 bases to trimming and J lost 4 bases, with 17 bases between them. The CDR3 totals 16 residues.